This TCR beta chain is from a study of T cell repertoires in cytomegalovirus infection. This CDR3 has 16 amino acids. Germline lookup yields CDR1 SGHTS and CDR2 YDEGEE. V lost 2 bases, J lost 3 bases, and 6 bases stayed unmatched. One entry per CDR3 protein results from TCRdb running MiXCR on the reads. Counted here are roughly 860,000 distinct CDR3 sequences, around a third occurring once; the ten biggest clones make up around 12%. Turning to this clonotype: What it binds is not known.

This material consisted of cultured CD8+ T cells from PBMCs, taken from culture after CMV antigen stimulation. The origin of this receptor is a human donor in good health (CMV status not recorded). Some clones in this sample may be carry-over from other donors' samples. The chain recombines TRBV5-8 with TRBJ2-2; 8 bases fit TRBD2. CDR3 sequence (DNA): TGTGCCAGCAGCTTAGCTAGCGGGTCCTACACCGGGGAGCTGTTTTTT. This codes for CASSLASGSYTGELFF.